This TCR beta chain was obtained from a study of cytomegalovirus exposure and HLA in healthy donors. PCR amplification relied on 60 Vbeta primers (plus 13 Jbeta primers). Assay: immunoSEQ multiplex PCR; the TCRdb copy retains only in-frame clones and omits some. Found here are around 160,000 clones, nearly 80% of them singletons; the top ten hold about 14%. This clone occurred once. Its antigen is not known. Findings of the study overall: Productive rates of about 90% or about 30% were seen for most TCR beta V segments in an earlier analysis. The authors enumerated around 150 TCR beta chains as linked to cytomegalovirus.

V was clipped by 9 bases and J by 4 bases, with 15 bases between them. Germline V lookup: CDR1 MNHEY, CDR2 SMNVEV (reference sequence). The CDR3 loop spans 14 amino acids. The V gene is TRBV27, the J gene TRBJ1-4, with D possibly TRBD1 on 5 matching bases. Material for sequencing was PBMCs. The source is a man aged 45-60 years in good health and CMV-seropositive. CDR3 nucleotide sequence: TGTGCCAGTAGCCCGGGGGGTGGTAATGAAAAACTGTTTTTT. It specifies CASSPGGGNEKLFF.